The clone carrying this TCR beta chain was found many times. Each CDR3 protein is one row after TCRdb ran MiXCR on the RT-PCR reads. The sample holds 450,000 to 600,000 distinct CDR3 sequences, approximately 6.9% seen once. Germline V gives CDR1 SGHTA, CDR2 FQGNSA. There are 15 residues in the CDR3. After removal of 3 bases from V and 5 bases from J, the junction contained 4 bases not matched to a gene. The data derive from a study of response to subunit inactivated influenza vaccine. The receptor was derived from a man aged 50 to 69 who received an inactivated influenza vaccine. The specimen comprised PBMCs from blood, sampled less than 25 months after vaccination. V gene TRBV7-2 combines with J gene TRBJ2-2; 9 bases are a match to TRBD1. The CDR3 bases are TGTGCCAGCAGCTTGGGACAGGGATGGACCGGGGAGCTGTTTTTT. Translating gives CASSLGQGWTGELFF. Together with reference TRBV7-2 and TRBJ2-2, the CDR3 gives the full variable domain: GAGVSQSPSNKVTEKGKDVELRCDPISGHTALYWYRQSLGQGLEFLIYFQGNSAPDKSGLPSDRFSAERTGGSVSTLTIQRTQQEDSAVYLCASSLGQGWTGELFFGEGSRLTVL.